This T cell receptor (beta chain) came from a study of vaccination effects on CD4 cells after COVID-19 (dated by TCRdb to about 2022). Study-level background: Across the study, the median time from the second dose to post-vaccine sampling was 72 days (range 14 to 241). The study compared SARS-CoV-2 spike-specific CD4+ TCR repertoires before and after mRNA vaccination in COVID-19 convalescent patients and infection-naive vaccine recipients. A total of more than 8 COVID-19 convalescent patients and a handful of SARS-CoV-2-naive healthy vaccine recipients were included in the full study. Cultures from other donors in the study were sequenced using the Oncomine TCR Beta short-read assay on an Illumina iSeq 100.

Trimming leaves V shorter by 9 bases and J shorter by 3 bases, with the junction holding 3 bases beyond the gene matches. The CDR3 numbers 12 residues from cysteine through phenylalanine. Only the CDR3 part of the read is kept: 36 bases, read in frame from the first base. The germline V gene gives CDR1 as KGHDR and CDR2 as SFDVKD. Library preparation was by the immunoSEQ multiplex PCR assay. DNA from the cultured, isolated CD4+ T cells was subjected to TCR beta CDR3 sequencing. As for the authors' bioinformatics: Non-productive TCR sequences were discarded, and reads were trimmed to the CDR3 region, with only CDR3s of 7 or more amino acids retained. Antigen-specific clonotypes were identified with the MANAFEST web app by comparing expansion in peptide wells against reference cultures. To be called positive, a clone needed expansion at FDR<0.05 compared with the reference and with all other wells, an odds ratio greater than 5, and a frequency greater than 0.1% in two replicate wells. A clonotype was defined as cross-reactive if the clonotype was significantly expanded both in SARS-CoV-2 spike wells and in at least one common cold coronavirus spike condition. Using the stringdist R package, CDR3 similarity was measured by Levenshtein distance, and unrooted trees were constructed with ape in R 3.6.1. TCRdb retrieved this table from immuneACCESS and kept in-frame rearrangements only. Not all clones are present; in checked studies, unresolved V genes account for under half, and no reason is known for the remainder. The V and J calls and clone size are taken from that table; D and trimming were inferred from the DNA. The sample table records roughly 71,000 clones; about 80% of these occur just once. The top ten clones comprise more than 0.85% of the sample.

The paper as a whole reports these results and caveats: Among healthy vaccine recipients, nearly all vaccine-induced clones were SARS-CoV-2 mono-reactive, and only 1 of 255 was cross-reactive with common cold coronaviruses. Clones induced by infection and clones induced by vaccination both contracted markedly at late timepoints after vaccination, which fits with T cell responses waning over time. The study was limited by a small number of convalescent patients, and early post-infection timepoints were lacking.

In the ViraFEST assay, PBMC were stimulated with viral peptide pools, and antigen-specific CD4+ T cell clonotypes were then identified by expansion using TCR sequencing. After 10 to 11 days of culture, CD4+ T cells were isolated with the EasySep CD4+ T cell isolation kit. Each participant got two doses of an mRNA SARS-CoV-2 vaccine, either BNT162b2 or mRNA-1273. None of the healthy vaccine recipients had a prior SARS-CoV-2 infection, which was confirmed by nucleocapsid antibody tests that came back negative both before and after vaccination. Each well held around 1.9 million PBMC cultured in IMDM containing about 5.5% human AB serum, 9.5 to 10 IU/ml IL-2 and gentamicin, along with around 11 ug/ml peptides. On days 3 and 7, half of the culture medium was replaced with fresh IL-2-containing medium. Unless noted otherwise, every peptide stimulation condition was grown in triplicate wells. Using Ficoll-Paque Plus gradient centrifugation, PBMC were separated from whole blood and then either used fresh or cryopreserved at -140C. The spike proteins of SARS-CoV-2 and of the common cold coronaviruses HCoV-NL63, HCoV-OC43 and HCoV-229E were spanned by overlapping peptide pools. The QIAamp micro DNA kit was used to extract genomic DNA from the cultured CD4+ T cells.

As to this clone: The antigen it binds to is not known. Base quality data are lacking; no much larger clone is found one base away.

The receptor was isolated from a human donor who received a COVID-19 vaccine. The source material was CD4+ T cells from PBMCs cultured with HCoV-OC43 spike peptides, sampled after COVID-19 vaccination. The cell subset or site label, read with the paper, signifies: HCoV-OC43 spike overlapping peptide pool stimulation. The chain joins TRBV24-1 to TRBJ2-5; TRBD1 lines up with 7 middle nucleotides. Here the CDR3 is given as CATVDRKETQYF. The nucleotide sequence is TGTGCCACCGTGGACAGGAAAGAGACCCAGTACTTC.